The 7 T cell receptor beta chains below were found in one sample sequenced in a study of blood T cell repertoires in COVID-19. TCRdb's copy holds only in-frame clones and misses some; the assay was immunoSEQ multiplex PCR. This table has approximately 190,000 clones, roughly 80% appearing once. Sequenced: peripheral blood. The receptor source for this set is a middle-aged woman with acute or convalescent COVID-19.

The chain recombines TRBV27 with TRBJ2-3, with unresolved D. The length of the CDR3 is 13 residues. CDR1 MNHEY and CDR2 SMNVEV come from the germline V gene (reference sequence). V gave up 5 bases and J gave up 5 bases, with 11 bases separating them. The CDR3 DNA is TGTGCCAGCAGTGTACCTGGGCTAGATACGCAGTATTTT. Amino acid sequence: CASSVPGLDTQYF.

This clone occurred a few times. The chain recombines TRBV11-1 with TRBJ2-1; 9 bases match TRBD2. The germline CDR1 and CDR2 sequences are SGHAT and FQDESV (reference sequence). V shed 5 bases and J 9 bases; nucleotides not matched to a gene: 8. This CDR3 has 14 residues. The CDR3 region has the DNA TGTGCCAGCAGCCGAAGCGGGGGGCTAAGTGAGCAGTTCTTC. This codes for CASSRSGGLSEQFF.

CDR3 coding DNA: TGCGCCAGCAGCCGCACTCAGACAGTCTCTGGAAACACCATATATTTT. It codes for CASSRTQTVSGNTIYF. The genes are TRBV4-1 and TRBJ1-3; the D gene is possibly TRBD1 (5 bases). The CDR3 is 16 amino acids. Trimming cost V 4 bases and J 0 bases, with 13 bases left between them. CDR1 MGHRA and CDR2 YSYEKL come from the germline V gene.

The chain is built from TRBV11-2 and TRBJ1-1; a possible D gene is TRBD1 (6 bases). The CDR3 is made up of 13 amino acids. Trimming cost V 8 bases and J 0 bases, with 10 bases left between them. CDR1 and CDR2 (germline): SGHAT, FQNNGV. CDR3 amino acids: CASEDSLNTEAFF. CDR3 coding DNA: TGTGCCAGCGAGGACAGCCTGAACACTGAAGCTTTCTTT.

The chain couples TRBV4-2 to TRBJ1-4; D is perhaps TRBD1 (6 bases). CDR3 length equals 13 residues. V lost 3 bases, J lost 5 bases, and 7 bases lay in between. Germline assignment: CDR1 LGHNA and CDR2 YNFKEQ. The CDR3 protein is CASSHGQNEKLFF. In DNA, the CDR3 is TGTGCCAGCAGCCACGGACAGAATGAAAAACTGTTTTTT.

The rearrangement uses TRBV28 and TRBJ1-3; a weak D match, TRBD1 (5 bases). The CDR3 loop spans 16 amino acids. Germline-derived CDR1 and CDR2 are MDHEN and SYDVKM. The ends were cut back, 5 bases at V and 3 bases at J, with 17 bases in the middle. The CDR3: CASSTAGLTDGNTIYF. In DNA, the CDR3 is TGTGCCAGCAGTACCGCAGGGCTTACCGATGGAAACACCATATATTTT.

The chain joins TRBV28 to TRBJ1-1; D might be TRBD1 (5 bases). Trimming pared 8 bases from V and 0 bases from J, leaving 13 bases between. This CDR3 is 14 amino acids long. The germline CDR1 and CDR2 sequences are MDHEN and SYDVKM. CDR3 protein: CASSLQGMNTEAFF. The DNA of the CDR3 is TGTGCCAGCTCCTTGCAGGGAATGAACACTGAAGCTTTCTTT.